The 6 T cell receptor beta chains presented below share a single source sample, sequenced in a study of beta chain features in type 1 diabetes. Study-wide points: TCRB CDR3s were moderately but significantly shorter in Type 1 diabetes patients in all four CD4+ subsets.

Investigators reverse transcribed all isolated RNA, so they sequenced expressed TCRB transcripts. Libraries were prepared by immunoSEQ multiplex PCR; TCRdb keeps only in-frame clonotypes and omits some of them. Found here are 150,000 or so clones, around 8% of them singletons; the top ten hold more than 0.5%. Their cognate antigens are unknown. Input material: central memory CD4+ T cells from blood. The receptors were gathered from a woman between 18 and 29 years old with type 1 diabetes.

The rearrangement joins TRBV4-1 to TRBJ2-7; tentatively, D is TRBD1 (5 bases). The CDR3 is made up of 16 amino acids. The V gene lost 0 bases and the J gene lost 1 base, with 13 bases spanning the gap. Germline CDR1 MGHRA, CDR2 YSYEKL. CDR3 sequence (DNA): TGCGCCAGCAGCCAAGATCAGCAAGGGGCGTCCTACGAGCAGTACTTC. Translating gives CASSQDQQGASYEQYF.

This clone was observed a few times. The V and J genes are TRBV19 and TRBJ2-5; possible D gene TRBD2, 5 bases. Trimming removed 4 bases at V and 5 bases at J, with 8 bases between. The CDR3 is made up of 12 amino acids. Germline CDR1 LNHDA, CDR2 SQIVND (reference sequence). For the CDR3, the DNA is TGTGCCAGTAGTAAGAGAGGGGAGACCCAGTACTTC. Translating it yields CASSKRGETQYF.

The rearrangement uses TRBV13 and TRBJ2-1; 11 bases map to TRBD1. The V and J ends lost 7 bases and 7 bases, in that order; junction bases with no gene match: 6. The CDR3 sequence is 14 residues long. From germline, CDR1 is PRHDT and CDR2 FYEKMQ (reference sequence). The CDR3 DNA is TGTGCCAGCAAGTGGGACAGGGGGGAGAATGAGCAGTTCTTC. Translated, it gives CASKWDRGENEQFF.

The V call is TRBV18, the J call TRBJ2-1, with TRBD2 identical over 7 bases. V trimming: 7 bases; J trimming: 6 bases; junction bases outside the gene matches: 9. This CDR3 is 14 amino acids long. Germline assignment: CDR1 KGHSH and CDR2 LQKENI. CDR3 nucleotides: TGTGCCAGCTTCGGGACTACCCAATTCAATGAGCAGTTCTTC. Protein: CASFGTTQFNEQFF.

The CDR3 DNA reads TGTGCCAGCAGTGAAGGGACAGGGCCCTACGAGCAGTACTTC. This encodes CASSEGTGPYEQYF. The J gene is TRBJ2-7, the V gene TRBV6-5, with 9 bases aligning to TRBD1. The germline gives CDR1 MNHEY, CDR2 SVGAGI. The junction had 4 bases not matched to a gene; V was cut back by 5 bases and J by 2 bases. The CDR3 loop spans 14 amino acids.

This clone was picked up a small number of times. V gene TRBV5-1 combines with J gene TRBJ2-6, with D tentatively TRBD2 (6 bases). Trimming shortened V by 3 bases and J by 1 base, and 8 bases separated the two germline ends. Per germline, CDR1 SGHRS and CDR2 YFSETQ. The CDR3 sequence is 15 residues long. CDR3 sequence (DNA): TGCGCCAGCAGCTCTGGGACTTCTGGGGCCAACGTCCTGACTTTC. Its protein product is CASSSGTSGANVLTF.